This TCR beta chain derives from a study of T cell responses to AZD1222 COVID-19 vaccine. V trimming: 6 bases; J trimming: 7 bases; junction bases outside the gene matches: 8. The CDR3 is 13 amino acids. Germline CDR1 reads MNHEY; CDR2 reads SVGAGI. Regarding this clone: Antigen: not known.

Some clones are missing from TCRdb's copy, which holds only in-frame ones; the method was immunoSEQ multiplex PCR. The sample comprises over 90,000 clones, 91% of which are singletons, and 45% to 50% rests with the top ten. General study points: Recipients of AZD1222 seropositive at baseline numbered only 6 or 7. Researchers report vaccine-associated CD4 TCRs spanning spike, with dominance at 160-218 and 743-854. White British donors predominated, females outnumbered males, and clonal diversity was possibly underestimated. Repertoires were obtained only post-peak T cell response.

This TCR came from an adult in good health. This specimen consisted of peripheral blood, obtained on day 0 of AZD1222 vaccination. The V call is TRBV6-5, the J call TRBJ1-1; TRBD1 matches 7 bases. The chain's CDR3 is CASRFRQGREAFF. CDR3 coding DNA: TGTGCCAGCAGATTCAGACAGGGTCGTGAAGCTTTCTTT.